One TCR beta chain is described in this entry. The data belong to a study of Ad26.COV2.S vaccination and SARS-CoV-2 variants. Data came from immunoSEQ multiplex PCR; TCRdb stores just in-frame clones and leaves some out. Among some 390,000 clones listed, over 75% were seen once. Germline-derived CDR1 and CDR2 are DFQATT and SNEGSKA (reference sequence). The CDR3 sequence is 11 residues long. Trimming removed 3 bases at V and 8 bases at J, with 10 bases between. Treatment reported: about 20 received Ad26.COV2.S at low or high dose, single or two shots; roughly five received placebo; per-sample allocation not given. Samples analyzed were those drawn on day 63 after the first vaccine or placebo injection.

The chain uses TRBV20-1 and TRBJ1-2; possible D gene TRBD1, 5 bases. The sequences come from peripheral blood, collected in a trial of Ad26.COV2.S vaccine versus placebo. This TCR was sampled from a person aged 18-60 years who received the Ad26.COV2.S COVID-19 vaccine or a placebo. This chain's CDR3 is CSASQGLGYTF. Here the CDR3 DNA reads TGCAGTGCTAGTCAGGGATTAGGCTACACCTTC.